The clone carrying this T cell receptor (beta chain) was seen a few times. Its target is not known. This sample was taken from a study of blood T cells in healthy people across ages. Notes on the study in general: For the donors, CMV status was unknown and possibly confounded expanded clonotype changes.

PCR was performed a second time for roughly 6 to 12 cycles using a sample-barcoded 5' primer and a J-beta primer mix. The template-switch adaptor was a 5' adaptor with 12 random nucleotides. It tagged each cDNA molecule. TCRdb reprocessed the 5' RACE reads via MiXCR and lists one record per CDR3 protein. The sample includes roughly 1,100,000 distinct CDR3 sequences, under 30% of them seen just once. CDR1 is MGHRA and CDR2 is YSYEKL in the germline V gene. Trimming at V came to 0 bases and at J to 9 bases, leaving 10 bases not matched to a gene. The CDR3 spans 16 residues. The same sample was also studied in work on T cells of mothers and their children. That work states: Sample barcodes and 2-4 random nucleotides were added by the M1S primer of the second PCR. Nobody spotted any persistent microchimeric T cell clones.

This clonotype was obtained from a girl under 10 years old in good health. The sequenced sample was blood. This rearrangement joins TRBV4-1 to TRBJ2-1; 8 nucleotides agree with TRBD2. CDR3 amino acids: CASSQDRSSGGGEQFF. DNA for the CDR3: TGCGCCAGCAGCCAAGATCGGTCTTCGGGAGGGGGTGAGCAGTTCTTC.